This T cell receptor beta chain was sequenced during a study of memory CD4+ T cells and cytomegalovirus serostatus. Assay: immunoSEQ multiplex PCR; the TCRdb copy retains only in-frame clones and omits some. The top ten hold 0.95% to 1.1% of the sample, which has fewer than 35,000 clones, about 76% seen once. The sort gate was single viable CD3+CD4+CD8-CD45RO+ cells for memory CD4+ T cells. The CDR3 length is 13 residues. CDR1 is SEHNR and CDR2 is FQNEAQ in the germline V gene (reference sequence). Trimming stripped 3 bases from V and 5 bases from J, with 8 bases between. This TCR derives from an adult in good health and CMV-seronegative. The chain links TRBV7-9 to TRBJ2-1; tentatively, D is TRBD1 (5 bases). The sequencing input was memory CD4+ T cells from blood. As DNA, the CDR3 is TGTGCCAGCAGCTTGGACACACACAATGAGCAGTTCTTC. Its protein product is CASSLDTHNEQFF.